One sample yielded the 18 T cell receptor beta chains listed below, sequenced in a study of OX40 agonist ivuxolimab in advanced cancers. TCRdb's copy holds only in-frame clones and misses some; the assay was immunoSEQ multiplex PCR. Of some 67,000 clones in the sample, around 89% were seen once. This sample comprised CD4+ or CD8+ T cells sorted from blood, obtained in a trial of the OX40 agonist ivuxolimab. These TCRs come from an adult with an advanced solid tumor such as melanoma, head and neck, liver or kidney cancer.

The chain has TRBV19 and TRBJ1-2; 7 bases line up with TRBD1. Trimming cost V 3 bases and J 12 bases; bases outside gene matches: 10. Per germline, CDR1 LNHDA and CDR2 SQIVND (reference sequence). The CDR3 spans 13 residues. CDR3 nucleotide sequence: TGTGCCAGTAGTATGGGGGTGACAGGGAAGAACACCTTC. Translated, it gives CASSMGVTGKNTF.

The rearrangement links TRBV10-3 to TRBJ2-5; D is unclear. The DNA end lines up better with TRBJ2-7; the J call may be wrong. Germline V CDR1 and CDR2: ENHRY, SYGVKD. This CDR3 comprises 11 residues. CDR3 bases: TGTGCCATCAGTGGGGGCTACGAGCAGTACTTC. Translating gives CAISGGYEQYF.

The DNA for the CDR3 is TGTGCCAGCAGCTTAACAACAGGAAACACTGAAGCTTTCTTT. As protein: CASSLTTGNTEAFF. J is TRBJ1-1 and V is TRBV7-3; a possible D gene is TRBD1 (5 bases). From germline, CDR1 is SGHTA and CDR2 FQGTGA. The CDR3 totals 14 residues. The V end was cut by 0 bases, the J end by 2 bases, with 7 bases between. Drawing the rest from reference TRBV7-3 and TRBJ1-1, the complete variable domain is GAGVSQTPSNKVTEKGKYVELRCDPISGHTALYWYRQSLGQGPEFLIYFQGTGAADDSGLPNDRFFAVRPEGSVSTLKIQRTERGDSAVYLCASSLTTGNTEAFFGQGTRLTVV.

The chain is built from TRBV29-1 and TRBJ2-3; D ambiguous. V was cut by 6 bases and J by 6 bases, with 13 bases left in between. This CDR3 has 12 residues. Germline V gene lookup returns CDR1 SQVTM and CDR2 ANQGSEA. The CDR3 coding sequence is TGCAGCGTGAACCCCGGGCAGGATACGCAGTATTTT. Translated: CSVNPGQDTQYF.

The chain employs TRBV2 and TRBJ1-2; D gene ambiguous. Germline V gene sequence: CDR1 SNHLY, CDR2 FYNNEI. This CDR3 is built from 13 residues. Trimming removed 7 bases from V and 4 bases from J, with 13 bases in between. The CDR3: CASTGESGYGYTF. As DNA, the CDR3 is TGTGCCAGCACCGGGGAGTCTGGCTATGGCTACACCTTC.

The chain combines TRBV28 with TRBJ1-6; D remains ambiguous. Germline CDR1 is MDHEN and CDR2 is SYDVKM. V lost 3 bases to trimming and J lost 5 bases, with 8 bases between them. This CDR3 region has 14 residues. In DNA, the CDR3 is TGTGCCAGCAGTTTCGAACAGAATAATTCACCCCTCCACTTT. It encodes CASSFEQNNSPLHF.

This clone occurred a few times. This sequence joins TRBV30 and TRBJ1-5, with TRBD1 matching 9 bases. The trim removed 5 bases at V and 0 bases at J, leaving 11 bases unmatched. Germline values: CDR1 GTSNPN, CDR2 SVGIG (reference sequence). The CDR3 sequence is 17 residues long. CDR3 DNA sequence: TGTGCCTGGTCATCCGGGACAGGGTCCTATAGCAATCAGCCCCAGCATTTT. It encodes CAWSSGTGSYSNQPQHF.

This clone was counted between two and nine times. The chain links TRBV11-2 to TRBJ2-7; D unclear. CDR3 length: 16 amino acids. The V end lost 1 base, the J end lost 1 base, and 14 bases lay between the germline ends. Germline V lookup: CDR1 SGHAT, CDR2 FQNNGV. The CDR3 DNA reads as TGTGCCAGCAGCTTAGGGGCTGGCAAAGGGTCCTACGAGCAGTACTTC. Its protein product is CASSLGAGKGSYEQYF.

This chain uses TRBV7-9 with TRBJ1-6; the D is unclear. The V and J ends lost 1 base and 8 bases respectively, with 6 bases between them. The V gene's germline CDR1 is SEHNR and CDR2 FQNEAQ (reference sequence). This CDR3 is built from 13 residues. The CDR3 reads CASSLGPDSPLHF. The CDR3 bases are TGTGCCAGCAGCTTAGGCCCCGATTCACCCCTCCACTTT.

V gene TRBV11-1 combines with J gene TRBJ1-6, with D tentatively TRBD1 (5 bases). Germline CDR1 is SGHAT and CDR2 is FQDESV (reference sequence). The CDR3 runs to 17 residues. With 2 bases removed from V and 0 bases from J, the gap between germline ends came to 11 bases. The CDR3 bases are TGTGCCAGCAGCTTACAGGACATGAGCTCCTATAATTCACCCCTCCACTTT. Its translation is CASSLQDMSSYNSPLHF.

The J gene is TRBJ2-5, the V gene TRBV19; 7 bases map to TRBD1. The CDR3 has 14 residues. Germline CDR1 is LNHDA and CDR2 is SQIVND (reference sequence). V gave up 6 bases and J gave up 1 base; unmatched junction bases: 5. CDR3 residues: CASSGTALQETQYF. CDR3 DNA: TGTGCCAGTAGCGGGACAGCCCTCCAAGAGACCCAGTACTTC.

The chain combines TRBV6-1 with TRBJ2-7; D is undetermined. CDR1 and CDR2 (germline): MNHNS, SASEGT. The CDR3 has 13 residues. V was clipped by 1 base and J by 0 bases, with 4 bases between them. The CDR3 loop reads CASSEGHSYEQYF. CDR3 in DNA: TGTGCCAGCAGTGAAGGGCACTCCTACGAGCAGTACTTC.

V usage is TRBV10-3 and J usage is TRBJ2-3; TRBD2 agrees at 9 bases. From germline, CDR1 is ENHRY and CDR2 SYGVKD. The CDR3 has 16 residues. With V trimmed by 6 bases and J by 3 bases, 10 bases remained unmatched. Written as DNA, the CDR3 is TGTGCCATCAGCGCCCAAAGGACTAGCGAAACAGATACGCAGTATTTT. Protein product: CAISAQRTSETDTQYF.

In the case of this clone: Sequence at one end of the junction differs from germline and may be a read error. CDR3 sequence (DNA): TGTGCCAGCAGCCTAGCCGCGAACTATGGCTACACCTTC. Its translation: CASSLAANYGYTF. The V call is TRBV7-9, the J call TRBJ1-2; D not resolved. CDR1 is SEHNR and CDR2 is FQNEAQ in the germline V gene (reference sequence). The length of the CDR3 is 13 residues.

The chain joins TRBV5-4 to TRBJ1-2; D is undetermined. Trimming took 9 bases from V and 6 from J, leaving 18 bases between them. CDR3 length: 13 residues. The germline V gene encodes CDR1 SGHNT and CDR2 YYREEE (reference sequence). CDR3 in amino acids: CATKYTATDGYTF. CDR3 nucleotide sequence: TGTGCCACCAAATACACAGCGACGGATGGCTACACCTTC. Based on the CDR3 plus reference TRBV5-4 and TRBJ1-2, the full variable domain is ETGVTQSPTHLIKTRGQQVTLRCSSQSGHNTVSWYQQALGQGPQFIFQYYREEENGRGNFPPRFSGLQFPNYSSELNVNALELDDSALYLCATKYTATDGYTFGSGTRLTVV.

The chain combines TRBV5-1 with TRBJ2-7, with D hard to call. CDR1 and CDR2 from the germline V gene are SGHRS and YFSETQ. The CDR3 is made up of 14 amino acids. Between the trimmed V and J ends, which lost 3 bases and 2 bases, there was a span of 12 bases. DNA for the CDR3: TGCGCCAGCAGCTCCCCAAGTACCGCCTACGAGCAGTACTTC. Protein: CASSSPSTAYEQYF.

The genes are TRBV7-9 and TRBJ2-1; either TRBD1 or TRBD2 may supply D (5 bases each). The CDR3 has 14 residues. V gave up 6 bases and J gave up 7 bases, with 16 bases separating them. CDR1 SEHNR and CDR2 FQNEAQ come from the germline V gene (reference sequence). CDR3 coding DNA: TGTGCCAGCAGTCTCTGGGGGACGCTAAATGAGCAGTTCTTC. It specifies CASSLWGTLNEQFF. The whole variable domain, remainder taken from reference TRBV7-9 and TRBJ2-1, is DTGVSQNPRHKITKRGQNVTFRCDPISEHNRLYWYRQTLGQGPEFLTYFQNEAQLEKSRLLSDRFSAERPKGSFSTLEIQRTEQGDSAMYLCASSLWGTLNEQFFGPGTRLTVL.

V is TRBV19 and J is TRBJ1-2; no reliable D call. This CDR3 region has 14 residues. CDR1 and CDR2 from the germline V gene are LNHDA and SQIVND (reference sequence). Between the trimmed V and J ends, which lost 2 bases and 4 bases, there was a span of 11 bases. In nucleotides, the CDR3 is TGTGCCAGTAGTATACTTGCAGGCTTCTATGGCTACACCTTC. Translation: CASSILAGFYGYTF.